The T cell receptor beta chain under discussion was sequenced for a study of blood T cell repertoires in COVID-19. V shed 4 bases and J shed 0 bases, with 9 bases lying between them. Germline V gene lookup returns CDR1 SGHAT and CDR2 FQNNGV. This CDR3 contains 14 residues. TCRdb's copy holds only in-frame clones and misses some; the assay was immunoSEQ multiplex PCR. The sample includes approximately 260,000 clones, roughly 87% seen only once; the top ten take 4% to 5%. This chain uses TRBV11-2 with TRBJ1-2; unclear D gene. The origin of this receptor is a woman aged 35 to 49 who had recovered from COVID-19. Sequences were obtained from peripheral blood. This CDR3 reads CASSSSGSNYGYTF. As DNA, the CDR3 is TGTGCCAGCAGCTCGTCGGGATCTAACTATGGCTACACCTTC.